This T cell receptor beta chain was sequenced during a study of blood T cell repertoires in COVID-19. Study-level background: From the United States, Italy and Spain came samples of acute and convalescent COVID-19. PBMCs, B-cell-depleted T cells, or T cells provided the cDNA or gDNA that made up the material.

Profiled with immunoSEQ multiplex PCR; TCRdb holds only in-frame clones, not every one. Here the sample spans hundreds of thousands of clones, about four fifths being singletons. Within 2 weeks of study entry, exposed participants had contacted a PCR-confirmed or clinician-diagnosed COVID-19 case. This clone appeared a single time. V was pared by 3 bases and J by 7 bases, with 7 bases of the junction left unmatched. In germline, CDR1 is KGHSH, CDR2 LQKENI. The CDR3 contains 14 residues. This chain connects TRBV18 to TRBJ2-5; 8 bases agree with TRBD1. The clonotype comes from a man aged 35-49 years who had been exposed to COVID-19. The sample was PBMCs or T cells enriched from blood (not recorded which). CDR3 sequence: CASSPTTGAGTQYF. Written as DNA, the CDR3 is TGTGCCAGCTCACCGACGACAGGGGCCGGGACCCAGTACTTC. Full variable domain (outside the CDR3, taken from reference TRBV18 and TRBJ2-5): NAGVMQNPRHLVRRRGQEARLRCSPMKGHSHVYWYRQLPEEGLKFMVYLQKENIIDESGMPKERFSAEFPKEGPSILRIQQVVRGDSAAYFCASSPTTGAGTQYFGPGTRLLVL.